The rows below give T cell receptor beta chains drawn from one sample of a study of radiotherapy plus CTLA-4 blockade in lung cancer. Sequencing was performed with immunoSEQ multiplex PCR; in TCRdb, only in-frame clones are kept and a portion is missing. Of tens of thousands of clones listed, over 80% are singletons. The specimen comprised peripheral blood, sampled from a patient treated with radiotherapy plus ipilimumab. The receptor source for this set is a human donor with non-small cell lung cancer who had stable disease on radiotherapy plus ipilimumab. Both conserved end residues are part of each CDR3.

CASSYTTGSNEKLFF	TRBV6-5
CASSISPSNYGYTF	TRBV19
CASMGGGSNEKLFF	TRBV6-6
CASSQDPLTGYSGNTIYF	TRBV4-1
CASSLGGSSGANVLTF	TRBV5-1
CASSPPGSGANVLTF	TRBV5-4
CASKEVLNTEAFF	TRBV6-1
CASSAGTSGIQYF	TRBV9
CASSLEWGQPQHF	TRBV11-2
CASSESNGQTFFTGELFF	TRBV25-1
CASSPRGIAGRGYTF	TRBV28